The TCR beta chain under discussion was sequenced for a study of cytomegalovirus exposure and HLA in healthy donors. Study-wide results and limits: The study found most TCR sequences rare, yet found some public TCRs in many donors. Trimming of TCR beta V- and J-genes showed a link, identified in a later analysis, to a missense DCLRE1C variant.

A note on this clone: Its specificity is not known.

PCR amplification relied on 60 Vbeta primers (plus 13 Jbeta primers). Method: immunoSEQ multiplex PCR; TCRdb's copy keeps in-frame clones and lacks some. The sample records 160,000 or so clones, 70% being singletons. Germline lookup yields CDR1 SGHDT and CDR2 YYEEEE. The CDR3 length is 13 residues. V was pared by 4 bases and J by 4 bases, with 4 bases of the junction left unmatched. V is TRBV5-6 and J is TRBJ1-2; TRBD1 agrees at 7 bases. The clonotype was recovered from a man aged 18 to 29 in good health and CMV-seropositive. The sequencing sample was made of PBMCs. The CDR3 sequence: CASSPGGIYGYTF. DNA of the CDR3: TGTGCCAGCAGCCCAGGGGGTATCTATGGCTACACCTTC.